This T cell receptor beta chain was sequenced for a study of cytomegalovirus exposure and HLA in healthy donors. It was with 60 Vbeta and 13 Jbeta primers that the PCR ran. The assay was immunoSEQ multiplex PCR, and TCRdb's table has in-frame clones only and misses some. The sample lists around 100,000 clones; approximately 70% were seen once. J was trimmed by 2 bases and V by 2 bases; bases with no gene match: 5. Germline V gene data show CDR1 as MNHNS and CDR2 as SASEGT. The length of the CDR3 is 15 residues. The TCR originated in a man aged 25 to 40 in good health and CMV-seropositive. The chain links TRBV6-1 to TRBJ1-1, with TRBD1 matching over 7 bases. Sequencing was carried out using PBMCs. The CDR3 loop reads CASSEPGQINTEAFF. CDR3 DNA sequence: TGTGCCAGCAGTGAACCGGGACAGATAAACACTGAAGCTTTCTTT.